The next 16 T cell receptor beta chains were all read from a single sample in a study of blood T cell repertoires in COVID-19. Data came from immunoSEQ multiplex PCR; TCRdb stores just in-frame clones and leaves some out. The data show about 62,000 clones, 86% seen once. The sample taken for sequencing was peripheral blood. The receptors were gathered from a woman of 80 years or more with acute or convalescent COVID-19.

This clone was seen a single time. The chain employs TRBV7-3 and TRBJ2-7; maybe TRBD2 (7 bases). This CDR3 is built from 15 residues. CDR1 and CDR2 (germline): SGHTA, FQGTGA. V lost 2 bases and J lost 7, with 18 bases in between. The CDR3 nucleotides read TGTGCCAGCAGCTTATGGGGGGGCCGCACCGGAGAGCAGTACTTC. Its protein product is CASSLWGGRTGEQYF.

The genes are TRBV4-1 and TRBJ1-2; 9 bases map to TRBD1. This CDR3 comprises 19 residues. V lost 5 bases to trimming and J lost 0 bases; unmatched junction nucleotides: 16. The V gene's germline CDR1 is MGHRA and CDR2 YSYEKL. The CDR3 region is CASSFRSPGQGMSNYGYTF. The CDR3 DNA follows: TGCGCCAGCAGCTTTCGTTCTCCGGGACAGGGTATGTCTAACTATGGCTACACCTTC.

The V gene is TRBV7-8, the J gene TRBJ2-5; unclear D gene. There are 14 residues in the CDR3. V lost 4 bases, J lost 5 bases, and 14 bases lay in between. Germline V gene sequence: CDR1 SGHVS, CDR2 FQNEAQ. CDR3: CASSSPGQWETQYF. The CDR3 bases are TGTGCCAGCAGCTCACCTGGCCAGTGGGAGACCCAGTACTTC.

V gene TRBV25-1 combines with J gene TRBJ1-2, with 10 bases identical to TRBD1. CDR1 MGHDK and CDR2 SYGVNS come from the germline V gene. The trim removed 8 bases at V and 4 bases at J, leaving 7 bases unmatched. The CDR3 runs 14 residues. In nucleotides, the CDR3 is TGTGCCAGCGGGGAGACAGGGGGCTTCTATGGCTACACCTTC. Its protein is CASGETGGFYGYTF.

The chain uses TRBV5-1 and TRBJ2-3; perhaps TRBD1 as D (6 bases). The germline V gene encodes CDR1 SGHRS and CDR2 YFSETQ. V lost 6 bases to trimming and J lost 2 bases, with 13 bases between them. The CDR3 totals 14 residues. The CDR3 sequence: CASNRDTTTDTQYF. Written as DNA, the CDR3 is TGCGCCAGCAACCGGGACACCACCACAGATACGCAGTATTTT.

The rearrangement uses TRBV7-2 and TRBJ2-3; 7 bases agree with TRBD2. Germline V gene data show CDR1 as SGHTA and CDR2 as FQGNSA. The CDR3 spans 16 residues. V lost 0 bases to trimming and J lost 1 base; unmatched junction nucleotides: 4. Here the CDR3 reads CASSLAGGGGTDTQYF. The CDR3 DNA reads TGTGCCAGCAGCTTAGCGGGGGGGGGTGGCACAGATACGCAGTATTTT.

The J gene is TRBJ2-1, the V gene TRBV10-3, with D tentatively TRBD2 (6 bases). The V and J ends lost 5 bases and 4 bases respectively, with 15 bases between them. CDR1 is ENHRY, CDR2 SYGVKD, per germline. The CDR3 is 15 residues long. The CDR3 DNA reads TGTGCCATCAGTACCTCTAGCGAGGGGTACAATGAGCAGTTCTTC. Translation gives CAISTSSEGYNEQFF.

This clone appeared once. The chain combines TRBV7-2 with TRBJ2-1, with D possibly matching TRBD2 (6 bases). This CDR3 spans 12 amino acids. V dropped 9 bases and J dropped 5 bases, with 11 bases sitting between them. Germline V gene data show CDR1 as SGHTA and CDR2 as FQGNSA. The DNA for the CDR3 is TGTGCCAGTTCGGGACTTAACAATGAGCAGTTCTTC. Protein sequence: CASSGLNNEQFF.

V is TRBV27 and J is TRBJ1-2; D call uncertain. From germline, CDR1 is MNHEY and CDR2 SMNVEV (reference sequence). V was cut by 9 bases and J by 3 bases, with 14 bases left in between. The length of the CDR3 is 13 residues. The CDR3 DNA reads TGTGCCAGGGCGACGGAGGAGGACTATGGCTACACCTTC. The encoded protein is CARATEEDYGYTF.

The chain is built from TRBV7-9 and TRBJ2-7; 7 bases are shared with TRBD2. The CDR3 covers 14 residues. CDR1 and CDR2 (germline): SEHNR, FQNEAQ (reference sequence). V dropped 4 bases and J dropped 2; count of bases not matched to a gene: 5. The CDR3 is CASSSKTSPYEQYF. CDR3 DNA sequence: TGTGCCAGCAGCTCCAAGACTAGCCCCTACGAGCAGTACTTC.

DNA of the CDR3: TGTGCCAGCAGCCCTGAGTGGGGAGGAGGCTACACCTTC. This gives the protein CASSPEWGGGYTF. The rearrangement joins TRBV5-5 to TRBJ1-2, with D unclear. Trimming took 4 bases from V and 8 from J, leaving 15 bases between them. CDR3 length: 13 amino acids. CDR1 and CDR2 (germline): SGHKS, YYEKEE (reference sequence).

J is TRBJ2-2 and V is TRBV7-3; D possibly corresponds to TRBD1 (5 bases). Germline V gene sequence: CDR1 SGHTA, CDR2 FQGTGA. V lost 0 bases to trimming and J lost 6 bases, with 11 bases between them. This CDR3 spans 15 amino acids. Here the CDR3 reads CASSLTGAHPGELFF. CDR3 nucleotides: TGTGCCAGCAGCTTAACAGGGGCGCATCCCGGGGAGCTGTTTTTT.

This clone was observed a single time. V and J are TRBV30 and TRBJ1-4; D possibly corresponds to TRBD1 (6 bases). This CDR3 region has 13 residues. V gave up 2 bases and J gave up 8 bases, with 12 bases separating them. The germline V gene encodes CDR1 GTSNPN and CDR2 SVGIG (reference sequence). Here the CDR3 DNA reads TGTGCCTGGAGTCTATCACAGGGAGAAAAACTGTTTTTT. Its protein product is CAWSLSQGEKLFF.

The V call is TRBV12-3 or TRBV12-4, the J call TRBJ2-7; D gene unclear. V was shortened by 1 base and J by 2 bases, with 3 bases between the two germline ends. CDR3 length: 12 amino acids. CDR3 coding DNA: TGTGCCAGCAGTTTAGGAGCCTACGAGCAGTACTTC. Encoded protein: CASSLGAYEQYF.

Here the CDR3 DNA reads TGTGCCAGCAGTCCGTTGGGCTCTAGCGGGATATACGAGCAGTACTTC. Residues: CASSPLGSSGIYEQYF. V usage is TRBV27 and J usage is TRBJ2-7, with 9 bases aligning to TRBD2. V was pared by 5 bases and J by 4 bases, with 12 bases of the junction left unmatched. The CDR3 totals 16 residues. Germline V gene data show CDR1 as MNHEY and CDR2 as SMNVEV (reference sequence).

The chain recombines TRBV7-2 with TRBJ2-1, with 10 bases lining up with TRBD2. The J segment lost 3 bases and the V segment lost 6 bases, leaving 5 bases of the junction unmatched. The length of the CDR3 is 15 residues. The germline gives CDR1 SGHTA, CDR2 FQGNSA. This CDR3 reads CASRRLAGGYNEQFF. The CDR3 DNA follows: TGTGCCAGCAGGCGACTAGCGGGTGGCTACAATGAGCAGTTCTTC.